What follows describes a single T cell receptor (beta chain). Antigen: not known. The data derive from a study of early T cells in non-severe SARS-CoV-2 infection. The wider study: Sequencing was performed on bulk RNA from unsorted whole blood, leaving chains unpaired. Study outcomes and limitations: VDJdb-based matching was biased toward anti-spike CD8 responses and missed private and CD4 specificities.

Researchers tagged individual cDNA molecules with unique molecular identifiers. From the 5' RACE reads, TCRdb called clonotypes with MiXCR, one entry per CDR3 protein. The sample has tens of thousands of distinct CDR3 sequences, about 9.1% seen once. The ends were cut back, 2 bases at V and 6 bases at J, with 7 bases in the middle. This CDR3 region has 13 residues. The germline gives CDR1 SSHAT, CDR2 FNYEAQ (reference sequence). The chain is built from TRBV7-7 and TRBJ2-2; D remains unclear. The sequences come from whole blood, collected at baseline. The receptor was derived from an adult who was a healthcare worker with PCR-confirmed SARS-CoV-2 infection or an uninfected control (not recorded which). The DNA for the CDR3 is TGTGCCAGCAGCTTAATGGGCGCCGGGGAGCTGTTTTTT. Protein sequence: CASSLMGAGELFF.